These T cell receptor beta chains were read from a single sample in a study of OX40 agonist ivuxolimab in advanced cancers. TCRdb keeps only in-frame clones here, not all; method: immunoSEQ multiplex PCR. The profile shows 85,000 to 130,000 clones, 90% of them singletons. Sequencing was performed on CD4+ or CD8+ T cells sorted from blood, taken in a trial of the OX40 agonist ivuxolimab. These receptors came from an adult with an advanced solid tumor such as melanoma, head and neck, liver or kidney cancer. Each CDR3 is given with its conserved first and last residue. Each record gives: V gene, J gene, clone size, D gene, CDR3 DNA, CDR3 protein. D genes are given only for firm matches. Clone size is not always given. Where it is, it says once, few, many or a class for expanded clones.

v_gene: TRBV19; j_gene: TRBJ2-1; abundance: .; d_gene: .; CDR3nt: TGTGCCAGTAGTACCGGCACTCACTCCTACAATGAGCAGTTCTTC; CDR3aa: CASSTGTHSYNEQFF
v_gene: TRBV10-3; j_gene: TRBJ1-2; abundance: .; d_gene: .; CDR3nt: TGTGCCACCCGGGACTTCAACTATGGCTACACCTTC; CDR3aa: CATRDFNYGYTF
v_gene: TRBV7-2; j_gene: TRBJ2-5; abundance: .; d_gene: .; CDR3nt: TGTGCCAGCAGCCGGACAGCCTGGGGTACCCAGTACTTC; CDR3aa: CASSRTAWGTQYF
v_gene: TRBV6-1; j_gene: TRBJ1-2; abundance: .; d_gene: TRBD1; CDR3nt: TGTGCCAGCAGATCCCCCGGGACAGGGGCGGGTGGCTACACCTTC; CDR3aa: CASRSPGTGAGGYTF
v_gene: TRBV5-1; j_gene: TRBJ2-2; abundance: .; d_gene: .; CDR3nt: TGCGCCAGCATGAGGGCCGCGAACACCGGGGAGCTGTTTTTT; CDR3aa: CASMRAANTGELFF
v_gene: TRBV10-3; j_gene: TRBJ2-1; abundance: .; d_gene: TRBD2; CDR3nt: TGTGCCATCAGCCCGGGACTAGTAAGGGGTGAGCAGTTCTTC; CDR3aa: CAISPGLVRGEQFF
v_gene: TRBV7-2; j_gene: TRBJ2-4; abundance: .; d_gene: TRBD2; CDR3nt: TGTGCCAGCAGCTTAGATAGCGGGGTAGCCAAAAACATTCAGTACTTC; CDR3aa: CASSLDSGVAKNIQYF
v_gene: TRBV7-2; j_gene: TRBJ2-7; abundance: .; d_gene: TRBD2; CDR3nt: TGTGCCAGCAGCCAACGCGGACTAGCGGGACTCGCCTACGAGCAGTACTTC; CDR3aa: CASSQRGLAGLAYEQYF
v_gene: TRBV7-2; j_gene: TRBJ2-4; abundance: .; d_gene: .; CDR3nt: TGTGCCAGCAGCTTAGCGGACTTAGCCAAAAACATTCAGTACTTC; CDR3aa: CASSLADLAKNIQYF
v_gene: TRBV13; j_gene: TRBJ2-5; abundance: .; d_gene: .; CDR3nt: TGTGCCAGCAGTGGGGGTAATCAAGAGACCCAGTACTTC; CDR3aa: CASSGGNQETQYF
v_gene: TRBV7-2; j_gene: TRBJ2-2; abundance: many; d_gene: TRBD1; CDR3nt: TGTGCCAGCAGCAGGACAGGGATAGGTACCGGGGAGCTGTTTTTT; CDR3aa: CASSRTGIGTGELFF
v_gene: TRBV6-1; j_gene: TRBJ2-7; abundance: .; d_gene: .; CDR3nt: TGTGCCAGCTTATCAGGGGCATCCTACGAGCAGTACTTC; CDR3aa: CASLSGASYEQYF
v_gene: TRBV5-1; j_gene: TRBJ1-1; abundance: .; d_gene: .; CDR3nt: TGCGCCAGCAGCTTGAGTATCACAGGGCCAGAAGGTGCTTTCTTT; CDR3aa: CASSLSITGPEGAFF
v_gene: TRBV5-4; j_gene: TRBJ1-4; abundance: .; d_gene: .; CDR3nt: TGTGCCAGCAGCTTGGGTCCGGCGGGGAATGAAAAACTGTTTTTT; CDR3aa: CASSLGPAGNEKLFF
v_gene: TRBV14; j_gene: TRBJ2-7; abundance: .; d_gene: .; CDR3nt: TGTGCCAGCAGCCAAGCAAACTCCTACGAGCAGTACTTC; CDR3aa: CASSQANSYEQYF
v_gene: TRBV7-2; j_gene: TRBJ1-2; abundance: .; d_gene: .; CDR3nt: TGTGCCAGCAGCATAATGAGCCCAGGCGCGACTAACTATGGCTACACCTTC; CDR3aa: CASSIMSPGATNYGYTF
v_gene: TRBV4-2; j_gene: TRBJ2-5; abundance: few; d_gene: .; CDR3nt: TGTGCCAGCAGCCAAGGGGCGGGACAGAGGGAGACCCAGTACTTC; CDR3aa: CASSQGAGQRETQYF
v_gene: TRBV4-1; j_gene: TRBJ2-3; abundance: .; d_gene: .; CDR3nt: TGCGCCAGCAGCCAAACGGGATGGTCAGATACGCAGTATTTT; CDR3aa: CASSQTGWSDTQYF
v_gene: TRBV11-2; j_gene: TRBJ2-5; abundance: .; d_gene: TRBD2; CDR3nt: TGTGCCAGCAGCATAACTAGCGGCCAAGAGACCCAGTACTTC; CDR3aa: CASSITSGQETQYF
v_gene: TRBV5-6; j_gene: TRBJ2-3; abundance: .; d_gene: .; CDR3nt: TGTGCCAGCAGCTTGGGGACTCAACCACTTTATACGCAGTATTTT; CDR3aa: CASSLGTQPLYTQYF
v_gene: TRBV11-2; j_gene: TRBJ2-1; abundance: .; d_gene: TRBD2; CDR3nt: TGTGCCAGCAGCCGGACTAGCGGGATGTACAATGAGCAGTTCTTC; CDR3aa: CASSRTSGMYNEQFF
v_gene: TRBV7-3; j_gene: TRBJ1-3; abundance: .; d_gene: .; CDR3nt: TGTGCCAGCAGCTTAATAGTCAGGTTCGCTCCAGGAGCCTCTGGAAACACCATATATTTT; CDR3aa: CASSLIVRFAPGASGNTIYF
v_gene: TRBV5-1; j_gene: TRBJ2-5; abundance: .; d_gene: TRBD2; CDR3nt: TGCGCCAGCAGCTTGGCCGGGAGGAGGGGAGAGACCCAGTACTTC; CDR3aa: CASSLAGRRGETQYF
v_gene: TRBV28; j_gene: TRBJ2-7; abundance: .; d_gene: TRBD2; CDR3nt: TGTGCCAGCGCCGGGACTAACGCCTACGAGCAGTACTTC; CDR3aa: CASAGTNAYEQYF
v_gene: TRBV4-1; j_gene: TRBJ2-7; abundance: .; d_gene: .; CDR3nt: TGCGCCAGCAGCCAAGACACGGGTTCGTACGAGCAGTACTTC; CDR3aa: CASSQDTGSYEQYF
v_gene: TRBV7-4; j_gene: TRBJ2-1; abundance: .; d_gene: .; CDR3nt: TGTGCCAGACAGCGGACCTGCCCCCCCTTTGAGCAGTTCTTC; CDR3aa: CARQRTCPPFEQFF
v_gene: TRBV19; j_gene: TRBJ2-3; abundance: .; d_gene: .; CDR3nt: TGTGCAGCACGGAGTACAGATACGCAGTATTTT; CDR3aa: CAARSTDTQYF
v_gene: TRBV11-2; j_gene: TRBJ2-2; abundance: .; d_gene: TRBD2; CDR3nt: TGTGCCAGCAGCCCGACTAGCGGGATAAGTTCTTTTTTT; CDR3aa: CASSPTSGISSFF
v_gene: TRBV28; j_gene: TRBJ2-1; abundance: .; d_gene: .; CDR3nt: TGTGCCAGCAGTGCGCTTAGCGGTTACAATGAGCAGTTCTTC; CDR3aa: CASSALSGYNEQFF
v_gene: TRBV7-2; j_gene: TRBJ2-5; abundance: .; d_gene: .; CDR3nt: TGTGCCAGCAGCCCGTGGGACCAAGAGACCCAGTACTTC; CDR3aa: CASSPWDQETQYF
v_gene: TRBV18; j_gene: TRBJ2-5; abundance: .; d_gene: TRBD2; CDR3nt: TGTGCCAGCTCACCTGCCGGACTAGCGGGACAAGAGACCCAGTACTTC; CDR3aa: CASSPAGLAGQETQYF
v_gene: TRBV10-3; j_gene: TRBJ2-1; abundance: .; d_gene: TRBD2; CDR3nt: TGTGCCATCAGTGTGAGTAGCGGGAGGGGGAATGAGCAGTTCTTC; CDR3aa: CAISVSSGRGNEQFF
v_gene: TRBV2; j_gene: TRBJ2-6; abundance: .; d_gene: .; CDR3nt: TGTGCCAGCAGTGAGAACGTAGTTTACTCTGGGGCCAACGTCCTGACTTTC; CDR3aa: CASSENVVYSGANVLTF
v_gene: TRBV4-3; j_gene: TRBJ1-1; abundance: .; d_gene: .; CDR3nt: TGCGCCAGCAGCCAAGACAGGGCAGGGTTCACTGAAGCTTTCTTT; CDR3aa: CASSQDRAGFTEAFF
v_gene: TRBV29-1; j_gene: TRBJ2-5; abundance: .; d_gene: .; CDR3nt: TGCAGCGTTGATGCGGGGGCTCGGGAGACCCAGTACTTC; CDR3aa: CSVDAGARETQYF
v_gene: TRBV19; j_gene: TRBJ2-5; abundance: .; d_gene: TRBD2; CDR3nt: TGTGCCAGTAGTATGAGGACTAGCGGGAGAAAGACCCAGTACTTC; CDR3aa: CASSMRTSGRKTQYF
v_gene: TRBV7-2; j_gene: TRBJ1-1; abundance: few; d_gene: .; CDR3nt: TGTGCCAGCAGCTTAGCCCGACAGGTGAACACTGAAGCTTTCTTT; CDR3aa: CASSLARQVNTEAFF
v_gene: TRBV10-2; j_gene: TRBJ2-2; abundance: .; d_gene: .; CDR3nt: TGCGCCAGCAGTGGCCAGGGGCTCACCGGGGAGCTGTTTTTT; CDR3aa: CASSGQGLTGELFF
v_gene: TRBV18; j_gene: TRBJ2-7; abundance: .; d_gene: TRBD2; CDR3nt: TGTGCCAGCTCACTTGGGACTAGCGAGACCTACGAGCAGTACTTC; CDR3aa: CASSLGTSETYEQYF
v_gene: TRBV11-2; j_gene: TRBJ2-3; abundance: .; d_gene: .; CDR3nt: TGTGCCAGCAGCGTAGCGGCTACCACAGATACGCAGTATTTT; CDR3aa: CASSVAATTDTQYF